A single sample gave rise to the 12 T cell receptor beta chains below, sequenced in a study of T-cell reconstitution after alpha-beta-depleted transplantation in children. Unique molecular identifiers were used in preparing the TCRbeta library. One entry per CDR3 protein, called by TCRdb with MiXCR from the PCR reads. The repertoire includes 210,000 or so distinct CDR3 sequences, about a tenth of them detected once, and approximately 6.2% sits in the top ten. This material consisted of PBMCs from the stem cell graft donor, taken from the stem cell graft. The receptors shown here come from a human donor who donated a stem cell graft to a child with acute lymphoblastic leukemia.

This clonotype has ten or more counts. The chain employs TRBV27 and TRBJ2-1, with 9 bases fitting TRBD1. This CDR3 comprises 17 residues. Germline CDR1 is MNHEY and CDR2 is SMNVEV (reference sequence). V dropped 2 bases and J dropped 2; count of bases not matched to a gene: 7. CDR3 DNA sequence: TGTGCCAGCAGTTTACAGTTTAGACAGGGGGCCTACAATGAGCAGTTCTTC. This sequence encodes CASSLQFRQGAYNEQFF.

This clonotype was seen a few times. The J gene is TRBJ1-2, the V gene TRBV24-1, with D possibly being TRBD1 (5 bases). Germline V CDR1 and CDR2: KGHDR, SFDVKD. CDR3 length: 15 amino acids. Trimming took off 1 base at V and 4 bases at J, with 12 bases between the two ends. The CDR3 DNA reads TGTGCCACCAGTGATTTTCAGGGAGTCGGCTATGGCTACACCTTC. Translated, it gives CATSDFQGVGYGYTF.

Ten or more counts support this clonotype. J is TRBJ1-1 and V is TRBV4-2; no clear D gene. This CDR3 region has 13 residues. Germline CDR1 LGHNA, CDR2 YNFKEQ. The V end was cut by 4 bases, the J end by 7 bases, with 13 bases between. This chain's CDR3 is CASSRDKGDEAFF. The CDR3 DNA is TGTGCCAGCAGCCGAGACAAAGGAGATGAAGCTTTCTTT.

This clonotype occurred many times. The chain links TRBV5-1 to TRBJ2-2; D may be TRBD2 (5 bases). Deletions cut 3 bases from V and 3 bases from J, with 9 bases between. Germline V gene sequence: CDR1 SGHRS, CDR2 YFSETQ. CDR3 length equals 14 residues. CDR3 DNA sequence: TGCGCCAGCAGCTATCCGGGGTACACCGGGGAGCTGTTTTTT. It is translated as CASSYPGYTGELFF.

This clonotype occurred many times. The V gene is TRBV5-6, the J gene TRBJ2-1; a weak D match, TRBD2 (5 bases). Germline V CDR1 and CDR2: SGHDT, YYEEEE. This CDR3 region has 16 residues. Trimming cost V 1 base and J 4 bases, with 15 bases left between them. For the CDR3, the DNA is TGTGCCAGCAGCTTGTCTTTCCCTAGCTGGTACAATGAGCAGTTCTTC. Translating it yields CASSLSFPSWYNEQFF.

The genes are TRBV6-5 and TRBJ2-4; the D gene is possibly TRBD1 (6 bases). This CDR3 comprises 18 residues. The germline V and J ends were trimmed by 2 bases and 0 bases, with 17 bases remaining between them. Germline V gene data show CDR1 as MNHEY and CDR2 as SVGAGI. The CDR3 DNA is TGTGCCAGCAGTTACGCCGGACAGTCCGCAGGAGCCAAAAACATTCAGTACTTC. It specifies CASSYAGQSAGAKNIQYF.

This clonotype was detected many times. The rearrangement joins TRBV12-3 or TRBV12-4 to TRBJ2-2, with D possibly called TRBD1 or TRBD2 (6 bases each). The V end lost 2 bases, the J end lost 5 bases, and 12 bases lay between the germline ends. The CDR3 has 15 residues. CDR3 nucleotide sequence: TGTGCCAGCAGTTTAAGTGGGGGGCGAACCGGGGAGCTGTTTTTT. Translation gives CASSLSGGRTGELFF.

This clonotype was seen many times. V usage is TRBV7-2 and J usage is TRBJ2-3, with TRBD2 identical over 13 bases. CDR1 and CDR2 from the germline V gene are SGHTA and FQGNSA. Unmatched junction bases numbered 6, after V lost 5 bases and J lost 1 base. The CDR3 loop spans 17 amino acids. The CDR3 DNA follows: TGTGCCAGCAGCCCCCCCGGACTAGCGGGGGGCACAGATACGCAGTATTTT. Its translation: CASSPPGLAGGTDTQYF.

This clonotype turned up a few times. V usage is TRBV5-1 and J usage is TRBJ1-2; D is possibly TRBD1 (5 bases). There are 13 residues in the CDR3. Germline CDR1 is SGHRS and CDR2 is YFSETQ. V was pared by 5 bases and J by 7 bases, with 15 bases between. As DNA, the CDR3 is TGCGCCAGCAGTCCCGGGACCGGGGTTGGCTACACCTTC. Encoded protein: CASSPGTGVGYTF. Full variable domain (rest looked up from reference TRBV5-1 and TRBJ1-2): KAGVTQTPRYLIKTRGQQVTLSCSPISGHRSVSWYQQTPGQGLQFLFEYFSETQRNKGNFPGRFSGRQFSNSRSEMNVSTLELGDSALYLCASSPGTGVGYTFGSGTRLTVV.

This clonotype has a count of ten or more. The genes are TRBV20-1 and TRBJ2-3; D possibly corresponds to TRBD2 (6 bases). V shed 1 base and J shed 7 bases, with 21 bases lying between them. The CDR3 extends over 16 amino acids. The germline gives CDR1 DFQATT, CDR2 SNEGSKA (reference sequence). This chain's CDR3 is CSARAGRRHGDYTQYF. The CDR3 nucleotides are TGCAGTGCTAGAGCAGGGAGGAGACATGGGGATTATACGCAGTATTTT.

The CDR3: CASSLEATSGGGLAETQYF. The CDR3 DNA follows: TGTGCCAGCAGCTTAGAGGCGACTAGCGGGGGTGGTTTGGCAGAGACCCAGTACTTC. The V and J genes are TRBV11-2 and TRBJ2-5; TRBD2 agrees at 12 bases. CDR3 length equals 19 residues. J was trimmed by 4 bases and V by 0 bases; bases with no gene match: 12. Per germline, CDR1 SGHAT and CDR2 FQNNGV.

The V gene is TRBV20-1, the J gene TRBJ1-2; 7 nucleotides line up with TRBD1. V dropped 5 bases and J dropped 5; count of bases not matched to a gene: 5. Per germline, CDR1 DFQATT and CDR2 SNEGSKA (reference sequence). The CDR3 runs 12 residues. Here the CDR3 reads CSADREAYGYTF. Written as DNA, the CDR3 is TGCAGTGCTGACAGGGAAGCATATGGCTACACCTTC.